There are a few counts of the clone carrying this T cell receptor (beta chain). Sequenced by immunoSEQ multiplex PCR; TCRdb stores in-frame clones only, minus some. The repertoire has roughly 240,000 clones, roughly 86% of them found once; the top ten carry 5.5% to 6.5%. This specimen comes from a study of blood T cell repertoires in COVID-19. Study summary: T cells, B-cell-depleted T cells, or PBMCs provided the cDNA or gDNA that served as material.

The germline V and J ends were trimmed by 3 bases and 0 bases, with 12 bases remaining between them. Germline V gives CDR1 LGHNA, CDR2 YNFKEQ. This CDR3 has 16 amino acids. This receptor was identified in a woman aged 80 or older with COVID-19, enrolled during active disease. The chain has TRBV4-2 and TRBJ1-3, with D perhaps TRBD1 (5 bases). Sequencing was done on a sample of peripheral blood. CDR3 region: CASSQDSDSSGNTIYF. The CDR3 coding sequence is TGTGCCAGCAGCCAGGATTCTGACAGCTCTGGAAACACCATATATTTT.